The rows below give T cell receptor beta chains drawn from one sample of a study of response to subunit inactivated influenza vaccine. TCRdb used MiXCR to reprocess the RT-PCR reads, holding one entry per CDR3 protein. The sample shows about 700,000 distinct CDR3 sequences, 11% to 15% of them seen only once. Sequencing was performed on PBMCs from blood, taken approximately 15 days before vaccination. The source of these receptors is a man aged 50 to 60 who received an inactivated influenza vaccine. Each CDR3 is given with its conserved first and last residue. The D gene is left open where the match is weak. Size tells how often a clone was seen (once, few, many) or the class of an expanded clone, and some rows leave it out.

>TRBJ2-7|-|-|TRBV10-3
CAISDFSAGTAYEQYF
TGTGCCATCAGTGATTTTTCGGCGGGAACCGCCTACGAGCAGTACTTC
>TRBJ2-3|-|-|TRBV9
CASSVSGHRSVEDTQYF
TGTGCCAGCAGCGTAAGTGGACACCGCTCGGTTGAAGATACGCAGTATTTT
>TRBJ1-4|TRBD1|-|TRBV6-5
CASSYRDSLNEKLFF
TGTGCCAGCAGTTACCGGGACAGCTTAAATGAAAAACTGTTTTTT
>TRBJ1-1|TRBD1|few|TRBV11-2
CAYPTRDRENTEAFF
TGTGCCTATCCAACCCGGGACAGGGAAAACACTGAAGCTTTCTTT
>TRBJ2-6|-|many|TRBV5-1
CASSFGRSGANVLTF
TGCGCCAGCAGCTTTGGGCGTTCTGGGGCCAACGTCCTGACTTTC
>TRBJ1-2|-|-|TRBV4-2
CASSQEGGSDGYTF
TGTGCCAGCAGCCAGGAGGGGGGGTCGGATGGCTACACCTTC
>TRBJ1-5|TRBD1|few|TRBV7-2
CASSERQGAPIKPQHF
TGTGCCAGCAGCGAGCGACAGGGTGCCCCTATAAAGCCCCAGCATTTT
>TRBJ2-7|-|-|TRBV6-1
CASRDDPLREQYF
TGTGCCAGCAGAGACGACCCACTACGGGAGCAGTACTTC
>TRBJ2-7|-|few|TRBV4-3
CASSQGGLTHVEQYF
TGCGCCAGCAGCCAAGGTGGGCTCACCCATGTGGAGCAGTACTTC
>TRBJ2-3|TRBD2|many|TRBV3-1
CASSQDRAGGRSDTQYF
TGTGCCAGCAGCCAAGATAGAGCGGGGGGGCGGTCAGATACGCAGTATTTT
>TRBJ2-3|-|-|TRBV18
CASSPVAGVSTDTQYF
TGTGCCAGCTCACCCGTTGCCGGCGTCAGCACAGATACGCAGTATTTT
>TRBJ2-3|-|few|TRBV7-9
CASSFLRGARNTQYF
TGTGCCAGCAGCTTCCTCCGTGGGGCCCGGAATACGCAGTATTTT
>TRBJ2-3|-|few|TRBV5-6
CASSLEAGISTDTQYF
TGTGCCAGCAGCTTGGAGGCAGGGATAAGCACAGATACGCAGTATTTT
>TRBJ2-7|-|-|TRBV5-1
CASSLGKLESYEQYF
TGCGCCAGCAGCTTGGGGAAACTCGAATCCTACGAGCAGTACTTC
>TRBJ2-6|-|-|TRBV20-1
CSARGRGRGPGANVLTF
TGCAGTGCTAGAGGGAGGGGGCGGGGGCCTGGGGCCAACGTCCTGACTTTC
>TRBJ2-7|-|few|TRBV20-1
CSASSYKRVTYEQYF
TGCAGTGCTAGCAGCTATAAAAGGGTTACCTACGAGCAGTACTTC
>TRBJ1-2|-|few|TRBV11-2
CASSLFSVASRYGYTF
TGTGCCAGCAGCTTATTTTCGGTGGCCTCCCGCTATGGCTACACCTTC
>TRBJ1-3|TRBD1|few|TRBV12-3/TRBV12-4
CASSFGQGAAGNTIYF
TGTGCCAGCAGTTTCGGGCAGGGGGCAGCTGGAAACACCATATATTTT
>TRBJ2-4|-|-|TRBV4-1
CASSQGPYLAKNIQYF
TGCGCCAGCAGCCAGGGTCCGTACTTAGCCAAAAACATTCAGTACTTC
>TRBJ2-7|TRBD1|-|TRBV28
CASTPWGTESYEQYF
TGTGCCAGCACCCCCTGGGGGACAGAATCCTACGAGCAGTACTTC
>TRBJ1-2|-|few|TRBV6-1
CASTPNRGGYTF
TGTGCCAGCACCCCGAACCGCGGGGGCTACACCTTC
>TRBJ1-2|-|-|TRBV7-2
CASSLSRLNYGYTF
TGTGCCAGCAGCTTATCTCGTTTGAACTATGGCTACACCTTC
>TRBJ2-1|-|-|TRBV3-1
CASSQDNGAYNEQFF
TGTGCCAGCAGCCAAGATAACGGGGCCTACAATGAGCAGTTCTTC
>TRBJ2-3|TRBD2|-|TRBV6-5
CASSYSLAGLRTDTQYF
TGTGCCAGCAGTTACTCCCTAGCGGGTCTAAGGACAGATACGCAGTATTTT
>TRBJ2-1|TRBD2|-|TRBV6-2/TRBV6-3
CASIPGWTGGRRNEQFF
TGTGCCAGCATCCCCGGGTGGACGGGAGGACGTAGGAATGAGCAGTTCTTC
>TRBJ2-2|-|-|TRBV7-9
CASSPRLENTGELFF
TGTGCCAGCAGCCCCAGACTAGAAAACACCGGGGAGCTGTTTTTT
>TRBJ2-7|-|few|TRBV11-2
CASSLTGYRGRILYEQYF
TGTGCCAGCAGCTTAACCGGCTACCGCGGGCGGATACTCTACGAGCAGTACTTC
>TRBJ2-5|-|many|TRBV9
CASSVGTLGETQYF
TGTGCCAGCAGCGTCGGGACCCTCGGCGAGACCCAGTACTTC
>TRBJ1-5|-|-|TRBV12-3/TRBV12-4
CASTPQGTYQPQHF
TGTGCCAGCACCCCGCAGGGGACGTATCAGCCCCAGCATTTT
>TRBJ2-1|-|many|TRBV10-3
CAISDIGNEQFF
TGTGCCATCAGTGATATTGGGAATGAGCAGTTCTTC
>TRBJ2-1|-|many|TRBV12-3/TRBV12-4
CASTTSPYNEQFF
TGTGCCAGCACCACATCCCCCTACAATGAGCAGTTCTTC
>TRBJ1-5|-|many|TRBV4-3
CASSQEHTGNQPQHF
TGCGCCAGCAGCCAAGAACATACAGGCAATCAGCCCCAGCATTTT
>TRBJ1-1|TRBD1|few|TRBV10-3
CAISEGTAEAFF
TGTGCCATCAGTGAGGGGACAGCTGAAGCTTTCTTT
>TRBJ2-7|-|-|TRBV24-1
CATSHSQVPYCEQYF
TGTGCCACCAGCCACTCCCAGGTCCCTTACTGCGAGCAGTACTTC
>TRBJ1-1|-|few|TRBV3-1
CASSQERVLNTEAFF
TGTGCCAGCAGCCAAGAACGGGTATTAAACACTGAAGCTTTCTTT
>TRBJ2-6|TRBD1|-|TRBV7-2
CASSFGQGVWGANVLTF
TGTGCCAGCAGCTTTGGACAGGGGGTTTGGGGGGCCAACGTCCTGACTTTC
>TRBJ2-2|-|-|TRBV5-1
CASSLALLGSGELFF
TGCGCCAGCAGCTTGGCCTTGTTGGGGTCCGGGGAGCTGTTTTTT
>TRBJ1-3|TRBD1|few|TRBV5-1
CASSPGQSGNTIYF
TGCGCCAGCAGCCCGGGACAGTCTGGAAACACCATATATTTT
>TRBJ2-2|TRBD2|few|TRBV5-1
CASSLSSGGNTGELFF
TGCGCCAGCAGCTTGAGCAGCGGGGGGAACACCGGGGAGCTGTTTTTT
>TRBJ2-7|-|few|TRBV7-9
CASSSEGRSNEQYF
TGTGCCAGCAGCTCCGAGGGGCGTAGTAACGAGCAGTACTTC
>TRBJ2-1|-|-|TRBV20-1
CSARDIGGSYNEQFF
TGCAGTGCTAGAGATATAGGGGGATCCTACAATGAGCAGTTCTTC
>TRBJ2-2|TRBD1|-|TRBV6-4
CASIHRDRRDTGELFF
TGTGCCAGCATACACCGGGACAGGAGAGACACCGGGGAGCTGTTTTTT
>TRBJ2-3|-|-|TRBV5-1
CASALTRASTDTQYF
TGCGCCAGCGCTCTAACTAGAGCTAGCACAGATACGCAGTATTTT
>TRBJ1-2|TRBD1|many|TRBV5-1
CASSSTGDGYTF
TGCGCCAGCAGCTCGACAGGGGATGGCTACACCTTC
>TRBJ2-5|-|few|TRBV5-1
CASSPGGEKETQYF
TGCGCCAGCAGCCCCGGAGGGGAGAAAGAGACCCAGTACTTC